This T cell receptor (beta chain) was recorded in a study of vaccination effects on CD4 cells after COVID-19. This CDR3 spans 14 amino acids. Trimming cost V 7 bases and J 3 bases, with 15 bases left between them. Germline V lookup: CDR1 SGHRS, CDR2 YFSETQ. Expansion with viral peptide pools was applied to antigen-specific CD4+ T cells by the ViraFEST assay prior to sequencing. When around nine days of culture had elapsed, CD4+ T cells were isolated. The assay was immunoSEQ multiplex PCR, and TCRdb's table has in-frame clones only and misses some. The sample contains under 80,000 clones, around four fifths of which appear only once. Regarding this clone: Its antigen is still unknown.

The source was CD4+ T cells from PBMCs cultured with HCoV-229E spike peptides, collected before COVID-19 vaccination. The receptor's source is a human donor who received a COVID-19 vaccine. This chain joins TRBV5-1 and TRBJ2-3; D may be TRBD1 or TRBD2 (5 bases each). CDR3 amino acids: CASQRDLGTDTQYF. CDR3 nucleotides: TGCGCCAGCCAACGGGACCTAGGGACAGATACGCAGTATTTT. The whole variable domain, remainder taken from reference TRBV5-1 and TRBJ2-3, is KAGVTQTPRYLIKTRGQQVTLSCSPISGHRSVSWYQQTPGQGLQFLFEYFSETQRNKGNFPGRFSGRQFSNSRSEMNVSTLELGDSALYLCASQRDLGTDTQYFGPGTRLTVL.